The T cell receptor beta chain under discussion was sequenced for a study of CD8+CD57+ T cells in acquired aplastic anemia. Overall study: Roughly 3 ug was the average amount of DNA from sorted CD4+ and CD8+ cells. Healthy donors yielded 9.5 million to 11 million CD4+ cell reads on average.

Genomic DNA provided the template from which TCR beta VDJ and CDR3 profiles were obtained. TCRdb independently ran MiXCR on the reads; one entry per CDR3 protein. The sample comprises 200,000 to 250,000 distinct CDR3 sequences, roughly 55% of which are singletons, and approximately 30% rests with the top ten. This CDR3 is 12 amino acids long. Germline V lookup: CDR1 SGHTA, CDR2 FQGTGA. The V gene lost 5 bases and the J gene lost 6 bases, with 10 bases spanning the gap. Concerning this clonotype: Its matching antigen is unknown.

Study conclusions and caveats: No significant difference in CD8+ Simpson's diversity was found between patients and controls. Found in both controls and patients were approximately 31 CD8+ CDR3 sequences.

The chain has TRBV7-3 and TRBJ1-1; maybe TRBD1 (5 bases). What was sequenced was sorted CD4+, CD8+, or CD8+CD57+ T cells (not recorded which) from PBMCs. This sequence was found in a human donor in good health. Here the CDR3 DNA reads TGTGCCAGCAGCCGAGCAGGGTCTGAAGCTTTCTTT. It specifies CASSRAGSEAFF. Supplemented by reference TRBV7-3 and TRBJ1-1, the full variable domain reads GAGVSQTPSNKVTEKGKYVELRCDPISGHTALYWYRQSLGQGPEFLIYFQGTGAADDSGLPNDRFFAVRPEGSVSTLKIQRTERGDSAVYLCASSRAGSEAFFGQGTRLTVV.